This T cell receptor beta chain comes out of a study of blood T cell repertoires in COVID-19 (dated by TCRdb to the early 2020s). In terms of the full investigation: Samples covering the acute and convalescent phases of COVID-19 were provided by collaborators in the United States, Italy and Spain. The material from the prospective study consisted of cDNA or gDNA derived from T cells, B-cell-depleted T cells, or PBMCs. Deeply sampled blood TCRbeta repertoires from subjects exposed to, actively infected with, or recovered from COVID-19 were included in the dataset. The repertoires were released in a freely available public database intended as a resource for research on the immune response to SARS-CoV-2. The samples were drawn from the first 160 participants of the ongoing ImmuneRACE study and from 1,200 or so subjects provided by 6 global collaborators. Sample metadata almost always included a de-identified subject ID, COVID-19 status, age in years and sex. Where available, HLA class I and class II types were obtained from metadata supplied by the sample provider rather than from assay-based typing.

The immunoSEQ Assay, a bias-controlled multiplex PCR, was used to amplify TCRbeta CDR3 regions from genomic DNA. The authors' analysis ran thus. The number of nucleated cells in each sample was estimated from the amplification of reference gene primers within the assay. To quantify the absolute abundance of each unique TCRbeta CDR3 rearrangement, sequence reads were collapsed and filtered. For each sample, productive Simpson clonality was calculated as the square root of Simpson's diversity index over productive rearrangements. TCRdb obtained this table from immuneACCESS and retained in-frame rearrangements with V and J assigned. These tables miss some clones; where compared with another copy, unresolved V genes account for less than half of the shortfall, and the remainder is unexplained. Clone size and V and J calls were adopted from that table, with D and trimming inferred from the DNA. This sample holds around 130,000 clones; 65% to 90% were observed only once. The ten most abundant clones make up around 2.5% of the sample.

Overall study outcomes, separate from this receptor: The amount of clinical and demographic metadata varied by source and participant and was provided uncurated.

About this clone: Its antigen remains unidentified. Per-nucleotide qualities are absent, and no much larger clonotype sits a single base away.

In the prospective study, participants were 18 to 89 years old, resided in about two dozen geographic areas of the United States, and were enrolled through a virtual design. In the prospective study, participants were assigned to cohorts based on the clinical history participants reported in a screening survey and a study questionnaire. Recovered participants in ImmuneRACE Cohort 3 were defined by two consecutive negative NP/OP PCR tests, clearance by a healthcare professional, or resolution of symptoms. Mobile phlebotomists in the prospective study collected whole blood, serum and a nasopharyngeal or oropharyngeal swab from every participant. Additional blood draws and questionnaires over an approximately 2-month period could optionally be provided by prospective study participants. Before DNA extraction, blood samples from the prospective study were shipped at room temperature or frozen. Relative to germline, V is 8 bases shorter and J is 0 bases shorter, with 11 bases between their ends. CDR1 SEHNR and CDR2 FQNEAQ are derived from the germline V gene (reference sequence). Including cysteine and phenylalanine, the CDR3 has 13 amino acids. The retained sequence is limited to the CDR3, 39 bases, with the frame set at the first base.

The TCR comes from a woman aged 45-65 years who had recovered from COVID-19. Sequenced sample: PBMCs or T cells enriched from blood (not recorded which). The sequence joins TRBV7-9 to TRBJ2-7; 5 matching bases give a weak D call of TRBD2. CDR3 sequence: CASRGRSSYEQYF. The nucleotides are TGTGCCAGCCGGGGAAGGTCCTCCTACGAGCAGTACTTC.